The 32 T cell receptor beta chains presented below share a single source sample, sequenced in a study of shared clonotypes between healthy human individuals. Sequencing was performed with immunoSEQ multiplex PCR; in TCRdb, only in-frame clones are kept and a portion is missing. There are 2 million to 2.5 million clones in the sample; 93% occur only once, and 0.39% lies in the top ten. Sequencing was performed on naive CD4+ T cells from PBMCs. Subset: CD45RA+ positively selected. The source is a man aged 18 to 30 in good health. Some clones in this sample may be carry-over from other donors' samples.

A single count supports this clone. This rearrangement joins TRBV5-1 to TRBJ2-5; D is possibly TRBD1 or TRBD2 (5 bases each). This CDR3 has 15 residues. CDR1 is SGHRS and CDR2 is YFSETQ in the germline V gene. Trimming removed 4 bases from V and 2 bases from J, with 15 bases in between. CDR3 protein: CASSPRDPTQETQYF. CDR3 DNA sequence: TGCGCCAGCAGCCCCCGGGACCCCACGCAAGAGACCCAGTACTTC. Full variable domain (remainder filled in from reference TRBV5-1 and TRBJ2-5): KAGVTQTPRYLIKTRGQQVTLSCSPISGHRSVSWYQQTPGQGLQFLFEYFSETQRNKGNFPGRFSGRQFSNSRSEMNVSTLELGDSALYLCASSPRDPTQETQYFGPGTRLLVL.

The chain employs TRBV4-3 and TRBJ1-3; D is unclear. Germline CDR1 reads LGHNA; CDR2 reads YSLEER. The CDR3 loop spans 16 amino acids. V shed 1 base and J shed 0 bases, with 10 bases lying between them. In DNA, the CDR3 is TGCGCCAGCAGCCAAGCTTCCCATAGCTCTGGAAACACCATATATTTT. It is translated as CASSQASHSSGNTIYF.

The V call is TRBV11-3, the J call TRBJ2-5, with D possibly being TRBD2 (7 bases). V shed 3 bases and J shed 2 bases, with 16 bases lying between them. Germline CDR1 is SGHNT and CDR2 is YENEEA. CDR3 length equals 16 residues. CDR3: CASSLGQAGLQETQYF. As DNA, the CDR3 is TGTGCCAGCAGCTTGGGACAAGCGGGATTACAAGAGACCCAGTACTTC.

The V and J genes are TRBV27 and TRBJ2-7; maybe TRBD2 (5 bases). Trimming pared 5 bases from V and 0 bases from J, leaving 11 bases between. The CDR3 covers 14 residues. Germline lookup yields CDR1 MNHEY and CDR2 SMNVEV (reference sequence). CDR3 protein: CASSPTLASYEQYF. DNA of the CDR3: TGTGCCAGCAGTCCGACGCTAGCCTCCTACGAGCAGTACTTC.

Turning to this clone: The same CDR3 can be traced to other DNA sequences in this sample. The rearrangement uses TRBV28 and TRBJ1-2; D is perhaps TRBD1 (5 bases). Germline assignment: CDR1 MDHEN and CDR2 SYDVKM. The germline V and J ends were trimmed by 6 bases and 8 bases, with 13 bases remaining between them. The CDR3 runs 12 residues. The CDR3: CASRPDSYGYTF. The CDR3 DNA sequence: TGTGCCAGCAGACCCGACAGTTACGGCTACACCTTC.

Regarding this clone: The identical CDR3 is also encoded by other nucleotide sequences in the sample. The rearrangement links TRBV6-5 to TRBJ2-3, with D perhaps matching TRBD2 (5 bases). V gave up 0 bases and J gave up 5 bases, with 6 bases separating them. CDR3 length: 13 residues. In germline, CDR1 is MNHEY, CDR2 SVGAGI. CDR3 coding DNA: TGTGCCAGCAGTTACTCGAGGGAAGATACGCAGTATTTT. Translating gives CASSYSREDTQYF.

The V gene is TRBV4-3, the J gene TRBJ2-3, with 7 nucleotides matching TRBD2. Germline V gives CDR1 LGHNA, CDR2 YSLEER. Trimming took 0 bases from V and 9 from J; bases not matched to a gene: 12. This CDR3 comprises 16 residues. The CDR3 nucleotides read TGCGCCAGCAGCCAAGAGGGAGGGCTAGGGATGTTGACGCAGTATTTT. It codes for CASSQEGGLGMLTQYF.

The rearrangement links TRBV5-5 to TRBJ1-5, with D unclear. Trimming left V 10 bases short and J 0 bases short, with 11 bases between. CDR3 size: 13 residues. Germline-derived CDR1 and CDR2 are SGHKS and YYEKEE (reference sequence). Here the CDR3 reads CAGLWYSNQPQHF. CDR3 nucleotide sequence: TGTGCCGGGCTCTGGTATAGCAATCAGCCCCAGCATTTT.

V and J are TRBV30 and TRBJ1-2; maybe TRBD1 (5 bases). Per germline, CDR1 GTSNPN and CDR2 SVGIG (reference sequence). Trimming removed 1 base at V and 6 bases at J, with 12 bases between. There are 13 residues in the CDR3. Here the CDR3 DNA reads TGTGCCTGGAGTGGGGCCCCGGGGCATGGCTACACCTTC. Its translation is CAWSGAPGHGYTF.

This clone was detected only once. This chain uses TRBV28 with TRBJ1-5; D is uncertain. The CDR3 runs 13 residues. Trimming removed 1 base at V and 7 bases at J, with 8 bases between. The germline gives CDR1 MDHEN, CDR2 SYDVKM. CDR3 loop: CASSLLNSQPQHF. The CDR3 DNA is TGTGCCAGCAGTTTATTAAATTCCCAGCCCCAGCATTTT.

V usage is TRBV5-4 and J usage is TRBJ2-3; no definite D call. The CDR3 contains 13 residues. Deletions cut 0 bases from V and 1 base from J, with 3 bases between. Germline V gives CDR1 SGHNT, CDR2 YYREEE (reference sequence). CDR3 in amino acids: CASSLGRTDTQYF. In DNA form, the CDR3 reads TGTGCCAGCAGCTTGGGACGCACAGATACGCAGTATTTT.

The chain joins TRBV7-3 to TRBJ2-1, with D unresolved. Trimming removed 1 base at V and 5 bases at J, with 9 bases between. This CDR3 spans 14 amino acids. Germline CDR1 and CDR2: SGHTA and FQGTGA. CDR3 loop: CASSLNRADNEQFF. The CDR3 bases are TGTGCCAGCAGCTTAAACCGGGCCGACAATGAGCAGTTCTTC.

The chain is built from TRBV4-1 and TRBJ1-4; a weak D match, TRBD1 (5 bases). This CDR3 is 14 amino acids long. With 3 bases removed from V and 4 bases from J, the gap between germline ends came to 9 bases. Germline CDR1 and CDR2: MGHRA and YSYEKL. The CDR3 nucleotides are TGCGCCAGCAGCCATCAGGGCTTTAATGAAAAACTGTTTTTT. As protein: CASSHQGFNEKLFF.

The chain has TRBV19 and TRBJ2-5, with 12 bases fitting TRBD2. Germline CDR1 LNHDA, CDR2 SQIVND (reference sequence). J gave up 4 bases and V 1 base, and 10 bases lay outside the gene matches. CDR3 length: 18 residues. The CDR3 DNA reads TGTGCCAGTAGTATAGGGGTATCGCCGGGACTAGCGGGAGAGACCCAGTACTTC. Protein sequence: CASSIGVSPGLAGETQYF.

Only a few counts were recorded for this clone. This chain uses TRBV6-6 with TRBJ1-5; 7 bases agree with TRBD1. The CDR3 sequence is 12 residues long. J gave up 2 bases and V 8 bases, and 0 bases lay outside the gene matches. Germline V gene sequence: CDR1 MNHNY, CDR2 SVGAGI (reference sequence). CDR3 region: CASGQGNQPQHF. In DNA form, the CDR3 reads TGTGCCAGCGGACAGGGCAATCAGCCCCAGCATTTT.

J is TRBJ2-7 and V is TRBV28, with 8 bases aligning to TRBD1. Germline trimming cut 4 bases from V and 2 bases from J; bases unmatched to any gene: 7. The germline gives CDR1 MDHEN, CDR2 SYDVKM. The CDR3 length is 15 residues. This CDR3 reads CASSSPGQDPYEQYF. The CDR3 DNA sequence: TGTGCCAGCAGTTCTCCGGGACAGGATCCCTACGAGCAGTACTTC.

This clone appeared once. J is TRBJ2-1 and V is TRBV28; the D gene could be TRBD1 or TRBD2 (5 bases each). Germline-derived CDR1 and CDR2 are MDHEN and SYDVKM. Trimming cost V 6 bases and J 0 bases, with 15 bases left between them. The CDR3 has 16 residues. CDR3 nucleotide sequence: TGTGCCAGCAGCTACCGGGACGTACGCTCCTACAATGAGCAGTTCTTC. Residues: CASSYRDVRSYNEQFF.

The chain has TRBV7-3 and TRBJ2-3, with D perhaps being TRBD1 or TRBD2 (5 bases each). Germline V gives CDR1 SGHTA, CDR2 FQGTGA. The CDR3 spans 13 residues. The V gene lost 5 bases and the J gene lost 6 bases, with 12 bases spanning the gap. The CDR3 protein is CASSARWGDTQYF. The CDR3 bases are TGTGCCAGCAGCGCCCGGTGGGGGGATACGCAGTATTTT.

This clone was counted once. CDR3: CASSLRTSGRSPETQYF. In DNA form, the CDR3 reads TGTGCCAGCAGCTTGCGGACTAGCGGGAGGTCGCCGGAGACCCAGTACTTC. J is TRBJ2-5 and V is TRBV13, with 14 bases fitting TRBD2. Germline V gene sequence: CDR1 PRHDT, CDR2 FYEKMQ (reference sequence). V dropped 3 bases and J dropped 5; count of bases not matched to a gene: 8. The CDR3 covers 17 residues.

The CDR3 sequence: CASTLRAENTGELFF. The DNA for the CDR3 is TGTGCCAGCACCCTAAGGGCAGAAAACACCGGGGAGCTGTTTTTT. V is TRBV9 and J is TRBJ2-2; D is unclear. Germline CDR1 is SGDLS and CDR2 is YYNGEE. CDR3 size: 15 residues. V was pared by 6 bases and J by 2 bases, with 14 bases between.

The chain couples TRBV25-1 to TRBJ1-1; 10 bases fit TRBD1. CDR3 length: 16 residues. In germline, CDR1 is MGHDK, CDR2 SYGVNS. V shed 3 bases, J shed 5 bases, and the junction held 9 bases outside the gene matches. Here the CDR3 DNA reads TGTGCCAGCAGTGATTTGACAGGGGGCAAGGTGACTGAAGCTTTCTTT. Amino acid sequence: CASSDLTGGKVTEAFF.

This clone is a singleton in its sample. The chain carries TRBV9 and TRBJ1-2, with TRBD1 as a possible D gene (5 bases). Germline-derived CDR1 and CDR2 are SGDLS and YYNGEE. V lost 0 bases to trimming and J lost 0 bases, with 9 bases between them. The CDR3 has 15 residues. The CDR3 DNA reads TGTGCCAGCAGCGTAGAGGCAGGGACTAACTATGGCTACACCTTC. Encoded protein: CASSVEAGTNYGYTF.

The rearrangement uses TRBV30 and TRBJ2-5; 12 bases align to TRBD2. Germline loops: CDR1 GTSNPN, CDR2 SVGIG (reference sequence). The ends lost 2 bases at V and 4 bases at J; junction bases unmatched: 8. This CDR3 spans 16 amino acids. CDR3 sequence (DNA): TGTGCCTGGAGTCATCCTAGGACTAGCGGGACAGAGACCCAGTACTTC. Translated, it gives CAWSHPRTSGTETQYF. Combining the CDR3 with reference TRBV30 and TRBJ2-5 gives the whole variable domain SQTIHQWPATLVQPVGSPLSLECTVEGTSNPNLYWYRQAAGRGLQLLFYSVGIGQISSEVPQNLSASRPQDRQFILSSKKLLLSDSGFYLCAWSHPRTSGTETQYFGPGTRLLVL.

The chain joins TRBV7-9 to TRBJ1-1, with TRBD1 as a possible D gene (5 bases). Trimming took 1 base from V and 8 from J, leaving 11 bases between them. Germline V CDR1 and CDR2: SEHNR, FQNEAQ (reference sequence). This CDR3 contains 13 residues. The CDR3 loop reads CASSLVPTVEAFF. For the CDR3, the DNA is TGTGCCAGCAGCTTAGTCCCGACAGTCGAAGCTTTCTTT.

V gene TRBV5-1 combines with J gene TRBJ1-1; a possible D gene is TRBD1 (6 bases). The V gene lost 0 bases and the J gene lost 4 bases, with 16 bases spanning the gap. The germline gives CDR1 SGHRS, CDR2 YFSETQ. This CDR3 comprises 16 residues. CDR3 amino acids: CASSLAGSGAFTEAFF. CDR3 DNA: TGCGCCAGCAGCTTGGCCGGTTCGGGGGCGTTCACTGAAGCTTTCTTT.

This chain joins TRBV21-1 and TRBJ2-1; the DNA was not compared with TRBD2, the D call given in the table. TRBV21-1 is termed a pseudogene. This CDR3 spans 18 amino acids. The CDR3: CASSRGLAGGTSYNEQFF. In DNA form, the CDR3 reads TGTGCCAGCAGCAGGGGACTAGCGGGAGGCACCTCCTACAATGAGCAGTTCTTC.

This clone has only one observation. J is TRBJ2-7 and V is TRBV11-3; 7 bases agree with TRBD1. CDR1 is SGHNT, CDR2 YENEEA, per germline. CDR3 length: 14 residues. V shed 2 bases, J shed 2 bases, and the junction held 3 bases outside the gene matches. The CDR3, as DNA: TGTGCCAGCAGCTTATCCGGACAGGCCTACGAGCAGTACTTC. Translated, it gives CASSLSGQAYEQYF. The variable domain in full, completed from reference TRBV11-3 and TRBJ2-7, reads EAGVVQSPRYKIIEKKQPVAFWCNPISGHNTLYWYLQNLGQGPELLIRYENEEAVDDSQLPKDRFSAERLKGVDSTLKIQPAELGDSAVYLCASSLSGQAYEQYFGPGTRLTVT.

This chain joins TRBV15 and TRBJ2-2; the D is unclear. The CDR3 sequence is 15 residues long. The germline CDR1 and CDR2 sequences are LNHNV and YYDKDF (reference sequence). With 0 bases removed from V and 4 bases from J, the gap between germline ends came to 9 bases. The CDR3 region has the DNA TGTGCCACCAGCAGAGATGAATCGGGCACCGGGGAGCTGTTTTTT. Translated, it gives CATSRDESGTGELFF.

This chain joins TRBV28 and TRBJ2-1; the D call may be TRBD1 or TRBD2 (6 bases each). Trimming removed 6 bases from V and 0 bases from J, with 12 bases in between. This CDR3 is built from 15 residues. The germline V gene encodes CDR1 MDHEN and CDR2 SYDVKM. This chain's CDR3 is CASSSGGGSYNEQFF. Here the CDR3 DNA reads TGTGCCAGCAGCTCAGGAGGGGGCTCCTACAATGAGCAGTTCTTC.

This chain uses TRBV10-3 with TRBJ2-7; no clear D. The CDR3 is 14 amino acids. Trimming removed 11 bases from V and 2 bases from J, with 19 bases in between. The germline gives CDR1 ENHRY, CDR2 SYGVKD. The CDR3 bases are TGTGCCGCCCGCGGCGCGGATTCAACCTACGAGCAGTACTTC. Protein: CAARGADSTYEQYF.

This chain connects TRBV4-3 to TRBJ2-2, with D unclear. This CDR3 is built from 15 residues. Germline-derived CDR1 and CDR2 are LGHNA and YSLEER. V was trimmed by 4 bases and J by 0 bases, leaving 9 bases between them. As DNA, the CDR3 is TGCGCCAGCAGCCGCTGGACGGCGAACACCGGGGAGCTGTTTTTT. Encoded protein: CASSRWTANTGELFF.

The chain recombines TRBV28 with TRBJ2-1; 9 bases align to TRBD2. Unmatched junction bases numbered 8, after V lost 2 bases and J lost 9 bases. Germline V gene data show CDR1 as MDHEN and CDR2 as SYDVKM. The CDR3 is 15 amino acids. CDR3 residues: CASSLASSGIPEQFF. The CDR3 nucleotides read TGTGCCAGCAGTTTAGCGTCTAGCGGGATCCCTGAGCAGTTCTTC.